This T cell receptor (beta chain) came from a study of blood T cells in healthy people across ages. Using a J-beta primer mix together with a sample-barcoded 5' primer, a second PCR was run for roughly 6 to 12 cycles. TCRdb itself ran the 5' RACE reads through MiXCR, one entry per CDR3 protein. The sample lists 600,000 to 850,000 distinct CDR3 sequences, roughly 25% occurring once. Findings and limits, study-wide: Lack of knowledge of donor CMV status possibly confounded expanded clonotype changes.

About this clonotype: Its target is not known.

This same sample was also taken into another study, of T cells of mothers and their children. That source reports: It was found that thymic selection shapes TCR recombination output similarly in related and unrelated pairs. The analysis detected no persistent microchimeric T cell clones.

The sample was blood. This clonotype was sampled from a boy younger than 18 in good health.

DNA for the CDR3: TGCGCCAGCAGCCAAGTGTCAGGGGTGAATGAGCAGTTCTTC. Translation gives CASSQVSGVNEQFF. The V gene is TRBV4-3, the J gene TRBJ2-1; D might be TRBD1 (6 bases). This CDR3 spans 14 amino acids. The V and J ends lost 1 base and 7 bases respectively, with 11 bases between them. Germline CDR1 and CDR2: LGHNA and YSLEER.